Shown below are 28 T cell receptor beta chains from a single sample sequenced in a study of T cell repertoires in cytomegalovirus infection. Their target antigens are unknown. In TCRdb, the reads were re-called with MiXCR into one record per CDR3 protein. The sample carries 650,000 to 850,000 distinct CDR3 sequences, about 29% recorded once. Sequencing was performed on cultured CD8+ T cells from PBMCs, taken from culture after CMV antigen stimulation. These receptors originate from a human donor in good health (CMV status not recorded). Some clones in this sample may be carry-over from other donors' samples.

The chain combines TRBV29-1 with TRBJ2-1; maybe TRBD1 (5 bases). Trimming took off 6 bases at V and 0 bases at J, with 15 bases between the two ends. CDR1 is SQVTM and CDR2 is ANQGSEA in the germline V gene. The CDR3 length is 15 residues. CDR3 bases: TGCAGCGTCCCCCGCCAGGGCAGCTCCTACAATGAGCAGTTCTTC. It specifies CSVPRQGSSYNEQFF.

This chain connects TRBV2 to TRBJ1-4; possible D gene TRBD1, 5 bases. The V gene lost 4 bases and the J gene lost 8 bases, with 14 bases spanning the gap. Germline lookup yields CDR1 SNHLY and CDR2 FYNNEI. The CDR3 sequence is 14 residues long. In DNA, the CDR3 is TGTGCCAGCAGTGGGGGCTGGGAAGGAGAAAAACTGTTTTTT. This encodes CASSGGWEGEKLFF.

The genes are TRBV7-2 and TRBJ2-1; D uncertain. CDR1 and CDR2 (germline): SGHTA, FQGNSA. The CDR3 length is 15 residues. V lost 1 base and J 0 bases, leaving 7 bases between the germline ends. DNA for the CDR3: TGTGCCAGCAGCTTAGAGCCGCTCTCCTACAATGAGCAGTTCTTC. Amino acids: CASSLEPLSYNEQFF.

V gene TRBV7-8 combines with J gene TRBJ2-7; no firm D call. V dropped 5 bases and J dropped 5 bases, with 7 bases sitting between them. The CDR3 extends over 11 amino acids. CDR1 and CDR2 from the germline V gene are SGHVS and FQNEAQ. DNA of the CDR3: TGTGCCAGCAGCCCCCAGAACGAGCAGTACTTC. Its protein product is CASSPQNEQYF.

V usage is TRBV6-2 or TRBV6-3 and J usage is TRBJ1-5; TRBD1 matches 7 bases. With 5 bases clipped from V and 5 bases from J, the junction kept 6 bases outside the gene matches. CDR3 length equals 14 residues. CDR1 is MNHEY, CDR2 SVGEGT, per germline. CDR3 in amino acids: CASSGDSPYQPQHF. The CDR3 DNA follows: TGTGCCAGCAGTGGGGACAGTCCTTATCAGCCCCAGCATTTT.

The rearrangement uses TRBV20-1 and TRBJ2-7; tentatively, D is TRBD2 (6 bases). V was pared by 0 bases and J by 1 base, with 10 bases between. Germline loops: CDR1 DFQATT, CDR2 SNEGSKA (reference sequence). This CDR3 region has 14 residues. The CDR3 reads CSARDGGLSYEQYV. For the CDR3, the DNA is TGCAGTGCTAGAGACGGGGGATTATCCTACGAGCAGTACGTC.

This clonotype came up many times. The gene calls are TRBV12-3 or TRBV12-4 and TRBJ2-5; maybe TRBD1 (6 bases). This CDR3 region has 15 residues. The V end was cut by 5 bases, the J end by 1 base, with 14 bases between. CDR3 loop: CASSPPRQVQETQYF. The CDR3 nucleotides are TGTGCCAGCAGTCCACCAAGACAGGTCCAAGAGACCCAGTACTTC.

V is TRBV6-1 and J is TRBJ2-1; D remains unclear. CDR1 is MNHNS and CDR2 is SASEGT in the germline V gene. V lost 5 bases and J lost 6, with 5 bases in between. The CDR3 length is 11 residues. CDR3 sequence: CASSHTNEQFF. For the CDR3, the DNA is TGTGCCAGCAGTCACACCAATGAGCAGTTCTTC.

This clonotype was seen ten or more times. The rearrangement links TRBV27 to TRBJ1-5; a possible D gene is TRBD1 (6 bases). Trimming removed 6 bases at V and 4 bases at J, with 13 bases between. The CDR3 length is 14 residues. Germline-derived CDR1 and CDR2 are MNHEY and SMNVEV (reference sequence). CDR3 residues: CASSPQGSNQPQHF. The CDR3 DNA is TGTGCCAGCAGCCCACAGGGCTCAAATCAGCCCCAGCATTTT.

The V and J genes are TRBV12-3 or TRBV12-4 and TRBJ2-2, with no clear D. The germline V and J ends were trimmed by 2 bases and 0 bases, with 7 bases remaining between them. CDR3 size: 15 residues. The CDR3 loop reads CASSLSLPNTGELFF. In DNA form, the CDR3 reads TGTGCCAGCAGTTTAAGTCTACCGAACACCGGGGAGCTGTTTTTT.

This chain connects TRBV4-1 to TRBJ2-7, with 9 bases identical to TRBD1. The CDR3 covers 15 residues. The junction had 8 bases not matched to a gene; V was cut back by 7 bases and J by 1 base. Germline assignment: CDR1 MGHRA and CDR2 YSYEKL. CDR3 sequence reads: CASTPTGGKSYEQYF. The CDR3 DNA sequence: TGCGCCAGCACCCCTACAGGGGGCAAATCCTACGAGCAGTACTTC.

This clonotype was counted a few times. The chain links TRBV7-9 to TRBJ1-3; D is possibly TRBD1 (6 bases). CDR1 is SEHNR, CDR2 FQNEAQ, per germline (reference sequence). The CDR3 sequence is 15 residues long. The V and J ends lost 4 bases and 4 bases respectively, with 14 bases between them. In nucleotides, the CDR3 is TGTGCCAGCAGCTCCAAGGGGGAGTCCGGAAACACCATATATTTT. Its translation is CASSSKGESGNTIYF. The complete variable domain, with remaining parts taken from reference TRBV7-9 and TRBJ1-3, reads DTGVSQNPRHKITKRGQNVTFRCDPISEHNRLYWYRQTLGQGPEFLTYFQNEAQLEKSRLLSDRFSAERPKGSFSTLEIQRTEQGDSAMYLCASSSKGESGNTIYFGEGSWLTVV.

This clonotype came up a few times. The chain carries TRBV7-6 and TRBJ1-1; D is unresolved. Germline CDR1 SGHVS, CDR2 FNYEAQ. The ends were cut back, 5 bases at V and 10 bases at J, with 17 bases in the middle. The length of the CDR3 is 13 residues. CDR3 in amino acids: CASSAPGLEGAFF. CDR3 coding DNA: TGTGCCAGCAGCGCCCCGGGCCTCGAGGGAGCTTTCTTT.

This clonotype occurred a few times. The chain is built from TRBV29-1 and TRBJ1-2; no clear D gene. This CDR3 has 13 residues. Germline assignment: CDR1 SQVTM and CDR2 ANQGSEA. V lost 7 bases and J 2 bases, leaving 14 bases between the germline ends. CDR3 region: CSAGPRGNYGYTF. The CDR3 bases are TGCAGCGCTGGACCCCGAGGAAACTATGGCTACACCTTC.

In regard to this clonotype: A much larger clone differs from this one at a single base, so this may be a read error. The V and J genes are TRBV7-6 and TRBJ2-1; tentative D call: TRBD2 (5 bases). The CDR3 totals 15 residues. Trimming stripped 8 bases from V and 5 bases from J, with 19 bases between. Germline-derived CDR1 and CDR2 are SGHVS and FNYEAQ. As DNA, the CDR3 is TGTGCCAGCGGCACTAAAAAGCAGCGGAACAATGAGCAGTTCTTC. Translation: CASGTKKQRNNEQFF. Full variable domain (rest looked up from reference TRBV7-6 and TRBJ2-1): GAGVSQSPRYKVTKRGQDVALRCDPISGHVSLYWYRQALGQGPEFLTYFNYEAQQDKSGLPNDRFSAERPEGSISTLTIQRTEQRDSAMYRCASGTKKQRNNEQFFGPGTRLTVL.

The chain recombines TRBV9 with TRBJ1-5; 7 bases are a match to TRBD1. CDR1 is SGDLS, CDR2 YYNGEE, per germline. J gave up 7 bases and V 2 bases, and 9 bases lay outside the gene matches. This CDR3 region has 15 residues. The CDR3 region is CASSVDRDHGQPQHF. The CDR3 bases are TGTGCCAGCAGCGTCGACAGGGACCATGGGCAGCCCCAGCATTTT.

This chain connects TRBV4-2 to TRBJ1-4; tentatively, D is TRBD1 (5 bases). The CDR3 loop spans 16 amino acids. V was cut by 1 base and J by 6 bases, with 15 bases left in between. Germline V lookup: CDR1 LGHNA, CDR2 YNFKEQ. CDR3 sequence reads: CASSQGAGPADEKLFF. For the CDR3, the DNA is TGTGCCAGCAGCCAAGGGGCAGGGCCTGCTGATGAAAAACTGTTTTTT.

V and J are TRBV27 and TRBJ2-2; 7 bases are a match to TRBD2. The CDR3 covers 15 residues. Germline CDR1 MNHEY, CDR2 SMNVEV (reference sequence). Trimming cost V 5 bases and J 5 bases; bases outside gene matches: 8. This chain's CDR3 is CASSPAASGTGELFF. The CDR3 region has the DNA TGTGCCAGCAGTCCTGCGGCTAGCGGAACCGGGGAGCTGTTTTTT.

In its sample, this clonotype was seen many times. The rearrangement joins TRBV7-8 to TRBJ1-1; a possible D gene is TRBD1 (6 bases). Looked up from germline, CDR1 is SGHVS and CDR2 is FQNEAQ. Trimming removed 4 bases from V and 5 bases from J, with 14 bases in between. The CDR3 extends over 14 amino acids. CDR3 sequence: CASSSTTGRTEAFF. CDR3 DNA: TGTGCCAGCAGCTCCACAACAGGGCGTACTGAAGCTTTCTTT. The variable domain in full, with the rest retrieved from reference TRBV7-8 and TRBJ1-1, is GAGVSQSPRYKVAKRGQDVALRCDPISGHVSLFWYQQALGQGPEFLTYFQNEAQLDKSGLPSDRFFAERPEGSVSTLKIQRTQQEDSAVYLCASSSTTGRTEAFFGQGTRLTVV.

V is TRBV6-6 and J is TRBJ2-2; 8 nucleotides match TRBD1. CDR1 MNHNY and CDR2 SVGAGI come from the germline V gene (reference sequence). CDR3 length equals 16 residues. V was clipped by 0 bases and J by 7 bases; unmatched bases: 7. Here the CDR3 reads CASSYSTGGMSGELFF. The CDR3, as DNA: TGTGCCAGCAGTTACTCTACAGGGGGGATGAGCGGGGAGCTGTTTTTT.

The rearrangement uses TRBV6-1 and TRBJ2-7, with a weak D call TRBD2 (5 bases). Germline V gene sequence: CDR1 MNHNS, CDR2 SASEGT. The V and J ends lost 10 bases and 4 bases respectively, with 17 bases between them. The CDR3 covers 13 residues. The CDR3 loop is CATSGKGGYEQYF. The CDR3, as DNA: TGTGCCACCTCGGGGAAAGGAGGATACGAGCAGTACTTC.

This clonotype appeared a few times. The chain employs TRBV27 and TRBJ1-5; no clear D gene. This CDR3 comprises 13 residues. Trimming removed 3 bases at V and 2 bases at J, with 5 bases between. Germline-derived CDR1 and CDR2 are MNHEY and SMNVEV (reference sequence). The chain's CDR3 is CASSFARNQPQHF. Here the CDR3 DNA reads TGTGCCAGCAGTTTTGCCCGCAATCAGCCCCAGCATTTT.

This clonotype has only a few counts. V usage is TRBV2 and J usage is TRBJ1-1; D is possibly TRBD1 (5 bases). CDR1 and CDR2 from the germline V gene are SNHLY and FYNNEI. The CDR3 spans 12 residues. V lost 7 bases to trimming and J lost 11 bases, with 17 bases between them. The CDR3: CASKGGAEVAFF. The CDR3 nucleotides are TGTGCCAGCAAAGGAGGGGCCGAAGTGGCTTTCTTT.

The V call is TRBV12-3 or TRBV12-4, the J call TRBJ2-1; 10 bases map to TRBD1. Trimming removed 5 bases from V and 4 bases from J; junction bases left unmatched: 8. This CDR3 has 16 residues. CDR3 in amino acids: CASSQPGQGRYNEQFF. DNA of the CDR3: TGTGCCAGCAGTCAACCGGGACAGGGGCGGTACAATGAGCAGTTCTTC.

This clonotype was found a few times. V gene TRBV6-2 or TRBV6-3 combines with J gene TRBJ2-2; 12 nucleotides agree with TRBD2. J lost 0 bases, V lost 5 bases, and 7 bases had no gene match. The CDR3 covers 18 residues. From germline, CDR1 is MNHEY and CDR2 SVGEGT. The CDR3 loop reads CASSPPTSGGANTGELFF. DNA of the CDR3: TGTGCCAGCAGTCCCCCGACTAGCGGGGGAGCGAACACCGGGGAGCTGTTTTTT.

This clonotype was seen at least ten times. The rearrangement joins TRBV4-1 to TRBJ1-2, with D tentatively TRBD1 (5 bases). Germline V gene sequence: CDR1 MGHRA, CDR2 YSYEKL. Deletions cut 1 base from V and 4 bases from J, with 10 bases between. The CDR3 covers 14 residues. CDR3: CASSQVGGTYGYTF. The CDR3 DNA reads TGCGCCAGCAGCCAAGTGGGGGGGACCTATGGCTACACCTTC.

The sample holds one count of this clonotype. V is TRBV7-9 and J is TRBJ1-2; D not certain. This CDR3 spans 14 amino acids. The V end was cut by 0 bases, the J end by 4 bases, with 9 bases between. From germline, CDR1 is SEHNR and CDR2 FQNEAQ (reference sequence). The CDR3 spells CASSLAGPTYGYTF. The CDR3 DNA reads TGTGCCAGCAGCTTAGCCGGGCCTACCTATGGCTACACCTTC.

V is TRBV20-1 and J is TRBJ2-5; D remains ambiguous. Germline assignment: CDR1 DFQATT and CDR2 SNEGSKA (reference sequence). This CDR3 region has 13 residues. V lost 3 bases and J 3 bases, leaving 11 bases between the germline ends. The CDR3 DNA sequence: TGCAGTGCTAGTTCCCAGAATAAAGAGACCCAGTACTTC. Amino acids: CSASSQNKETQYF.